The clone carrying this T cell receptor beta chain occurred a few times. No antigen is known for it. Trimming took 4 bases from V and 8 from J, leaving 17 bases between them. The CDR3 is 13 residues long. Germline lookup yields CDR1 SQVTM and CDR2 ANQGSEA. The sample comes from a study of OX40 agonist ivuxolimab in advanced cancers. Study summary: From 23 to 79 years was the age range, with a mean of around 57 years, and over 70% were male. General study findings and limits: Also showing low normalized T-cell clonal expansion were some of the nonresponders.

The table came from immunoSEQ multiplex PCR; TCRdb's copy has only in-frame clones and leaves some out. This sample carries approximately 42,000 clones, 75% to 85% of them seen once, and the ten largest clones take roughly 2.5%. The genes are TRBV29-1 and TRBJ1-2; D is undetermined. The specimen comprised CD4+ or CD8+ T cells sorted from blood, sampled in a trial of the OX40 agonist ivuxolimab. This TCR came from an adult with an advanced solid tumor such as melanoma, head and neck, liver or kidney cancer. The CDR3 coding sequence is TGCAGCGTTGGCACACCGCAGAAACGGGGCTACACCTTC. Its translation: CSVGTPQKRGYTF.